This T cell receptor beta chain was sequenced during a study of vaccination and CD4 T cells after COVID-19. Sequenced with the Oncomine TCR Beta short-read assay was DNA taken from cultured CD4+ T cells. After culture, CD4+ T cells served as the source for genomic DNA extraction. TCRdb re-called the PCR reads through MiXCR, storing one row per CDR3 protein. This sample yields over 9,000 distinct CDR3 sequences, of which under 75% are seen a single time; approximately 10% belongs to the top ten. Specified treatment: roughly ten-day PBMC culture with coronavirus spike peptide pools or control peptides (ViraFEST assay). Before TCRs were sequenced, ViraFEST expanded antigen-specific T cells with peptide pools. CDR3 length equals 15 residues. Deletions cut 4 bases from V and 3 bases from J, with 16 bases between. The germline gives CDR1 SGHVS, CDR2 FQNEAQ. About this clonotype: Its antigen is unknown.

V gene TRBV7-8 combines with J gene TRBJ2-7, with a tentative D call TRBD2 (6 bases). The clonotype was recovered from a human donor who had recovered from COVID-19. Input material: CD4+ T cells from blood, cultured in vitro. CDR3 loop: CASSSRRLVIYEQYF. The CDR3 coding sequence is TGTGCCAGCAGCTCCCGACGACTAGTGATCTACGAGCAGTACTTC. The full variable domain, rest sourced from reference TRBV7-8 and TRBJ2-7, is GAGVSQSPRYKVAKRGQDVALRCDPISGHVSLFWYQQALGQGPEFLTYFQNEAQLDKSGLPSDRFFAERPEGSVSTLKIQRTQQEDSAVYLCASSSRRLVIYEQYFGPGTRLTVT.